This T cell receptor (beta chain) was observed in a study of T cell responses to AZD1222 COVID-19 vaccine. Repertoires were generated with immunoSEQ multiplex PCR, while TCRdb's copy carries only in-frame clones and drops some. The sample has roughly 250,000 clones; 93% are singletons. The ends were cut back, 4 bases at V and 0 bases at J, with 10 bases in the middle. Looked up from germline, CDR1 is SQVTM and CDR2 is ANQGSEA. The CDR3 consists of 14 residues. As concerns this clone: Its specificity is unknown.

Study results and caveats: Donors skewed white British and female; clonal diversity was possibly underestimated. Dominant at 160-218 and 743-854, vaccine-associated CD4 TCRs also spanned spike. Repertoire sampling occurred only after the peak T cell response.

Sample: peripheral blood, taken on day 0 of AZD1222 vaccination. The clonotype was recovered from an adult in good health. This rearrangement joins TRBV29-1 to TRBJ1-3, with D hard to call. The CDR3 is CSVGMTSSGNTIYF. The CDR3, as DNA: TGCAGCGTTGGAATGACTAGCTCTGGAAACACCATATATTTT.